The rows below give T cell receptor beta chains drawn from one sample of a study of blood T cell repertoires in COVID-19. Some clones are missing from TCRdb's copy, which holds only in-frame ones; the method was immunoSEQ multiplex PCR. The sample includes over 50,000 clones, 80% to 90% of them seen just once. The material sequenced was peripheral blood. The receptors were sampled from a man older than 75 with acute or convalescent COVID-19. Each CDR3 is given with its conserved first and last residue. A D gene is named only where the DNA matches it firmly. Expanded clones are given a class, and other clones once, few, many or no size at all.

V gene,D gene,clone size,J gene,CDR3 length,CDR3 DNA,CDR3 protein
TRBV7-2,NA,NA,TRBJ2-1,15,TGTGCCAGCAGCTTAGCGGGGGCCCTGTACAATGAGCAGTTCTTC,CASSLAGALYNEQFF
TRBV6-5,TRBD2,NA,TRBJ2-5,15,TGTGCCAGCAGCCGTAGCGGGGGGGCTCAAGAGACCCAGTACTTC,CASSRSGGAQETQYF
TRBV6-6,TRBD1,NA,TRBJ1-5,15,TGTGCCAGCAACCCAGACAGGGGGATCAATCAGCCCCAGCATTTT,CASNPDRGINQPQHF
TRBV27,NA,medium-sized,TRBJ2-1,11,TGTGCCAGCAGTTTATTCGGTGAGCAGTTCTTC,CASSLFGEQFF
TRBV18,NA,NA,TRBJ1-5,14,TGTGCCAGCTCACCCGGCAGGACGGGACAGCCCCAGCATTTT,CASSPGRTGQPQHF
TRBV27,NA,NA,TRBJ1-5,16,TGTGCCAGCAGTTTAGACAAACCCGAAGGTAATCAGCCCCAGCATTTT,CASSLDKPEGNQPQHF
TRBV11-2,NA,NA,TRBJ1-1,15,TGTGCCAGCAGCTTAAGGACCAGGGCAGAAGTTGAAGCTTTCTTT,CASSLRTRAEVEAFF
TRBV11-2,NA,once,TRBJ2-5,16,TGTGCCAGCAGCTTAGTCGGTTTGGAGATACAAGAGACCCAGTACTTC,CASSLVGLEIQETQYF
TRBV18,TRBD1,NA,TRBJ1-6,15,TGTGCCAGCTCACTCCGGACAGGGGAGAGTTCACCCCTCCACTTT,CASSLRTGESSPLHF
TRBV6-1,NA,NA,TRBJ1-1,14,TGTGCCAGCAGTGAAGCCAGGACAACCACTGAAGCTTTCTTT,CASSEARTTTEAFF
TRBV6-1,NA,NA,TRBJ1-5,14,TGTGCCAGCAGTGATGGAGGTCGGTATCGGCCCCAGCATTTT,CASSDGGRYRPQHF
TRBV3-1/TRBV3-2,NA,NA,TRBJ1-5,14,TGTGCCAGCAGCCAAGGCGGGGAATTCCAGCCCCAGCATTTT,CASSQGGEFQPQHF
TRBV7-3,NA,NA,TRBJ2-5,15,TGTGCCAGCAGCTTACTGGGGGCGCAGGGAGAGACCCAGTACTTC,CASSLLGAQGETQYF
TRBV7-3,NA,NA,TRBJ2-6,17,TGTGCCAGCAGCCTACAGGTTCACCCCTCTGGGGCCAACGTCCTGACTTTC,CASSLQVHPSGANVLTF
TRBV30,TRBD2,NA,TRBJ2-2,15,TGTGCCTGGAGTGTTGAAGCGGGGGGGCCCGGGGAGCTGTTTTTT,CAWSVEAGGPGELFF
TRBV6-4,TRBD1,NA,TRBJ2-7,14,TGTGCCAGCAGCCGGGACAGGGTGATCTACGAGCAGTACTTC,CASSRDRVIYEQYF
TRBV3-1/TRBV3-2,TRBD1,NA,TRBJ1-1,12,TGTGCCAGCAGCCCGGACAGGGCCGAAGCTTTCTTT,CASSPDRAEAFF
TRBV12-5,TRBD2,NA,TRBJ2-3,17,TGTGCTAGTGGTACGGCGGGAGGGCCTGGAGATGCAGATACGCAGTATTTT,CASGTAGGPGDADTQYF
TRBV7-2,NA,NA,TRBJ2-1,14,TGTGCCAGCAGCCTCAGACTAACCTACAATGAGCAGTTCTTC,CASSLRLTYNEQFF
TRBV20-1,TRBD2,NA,TRBJ2-2,14,TGCAGTGCTAGTTCGGGGGGACCCACCGGGGAGCTGTTTTTT,CSASSGGPTGELFF
TRBV6-2/TRBV6-3,TRBD1,few,TRBJ1-2,15,TGTGCCAGCAGCCCGAGACAGGGGGTTAACTATGGCTACACCTTC,CASSPRQGVNYGYTF
TRBV3-1/TRBV3-2,NA,NA,TRBJ1-3,16,TGTGCCAGCAGCCCCAGGTTTGACAACTCTGGAAACACCATATATTTT,CASSPRFDNSGNTIYF
TRBV18,TRBD1,few,TRBJ1-2,15,TGTGCCAGCTCATCCGGGACAGGGAGTCTTGGTGGCTACACCTTC,CASSSGTGSLGGYTF
TRBV5-1,NA,NA,TRBJ1-5,15,TGCGCCAGCAGCCTCTCCGGGACATCAGATCAGCCCCAGCATTTT,CASSLSGTSDQPQHF
TRBV3-1/TRBV3-2,NA,few,TRBJ2-1,13,TGTGCCAGCAGCCCTCCAGGGACTGCCAAGCAGTTCTTC,CASSPPGTAKQFF
TRBV15,NA,NA,TRBJ2-5,16,TGTGCCACCAGCGGGGGCCGGGCTAGCGGACAAGAGACCCAGTACTTC,CATSGGRASGQETQYF
TRBV4-2,NA,NA,TRBJ1-3,16,TGTGCCAGCAGCCAAGACCCCGCCGGGTCTGGAAACACCATATATTTT,CASSQDPAGSGNTIYF
TRBV6-6,NA,NA,TRBJ2-1,13,TGTGCCAGCAGTCTTGACAGCTACAATGAGCAGTTCTTC,CASSLDSYNEQFF
TRBV4-2,NA,NA,TRBJ2-2,16,TGTGCCAGCAGCCAAGTTTCACCCATAGACACCGGGGAGCTGTTTTTT,CASSQVSPIDTGELFF
TRBV6-1,NA,NA,TRBJ2-7,15,TGTGCCAGCAGTGAACAGGCAGGCCCTACCTACGAGCAGTACTTC,CASSEQAGPTYEQYF
TRBV6-2/TRBV6-3,TRBD1,NA,TRBJ1-1,15,TGTGCCAGCAGCGACCCTACACGTCGGACAGGGGAAGCTTTCTTT,CASSDPTRRTGEAFF
TRBV7-2,TRBD2,NA,TRBJ2-2,17,TGTGCCAGCAGCACGCGACTAGCGGGGGGGCGAACCGGGGAGCTGTTTTTT,CASSTRLAGGRTGELFF
TRBV29-1,NA,NA,TRBJ2-2,14,TGCAGCGTTGTCAGCGACAGAAACACCGGGGAGCTGTTTTTT,CSVVSDRNTGELFF
TRBV30,TRBD1,medium-sized,TRBJ1-2,14,TGTGCCTGGAGTGTACCCGACAGGGGGCATGGCTACACCTTC,CAWSVPDRGHGYTF
TRBV3-1/TRBV3-2,TRBD2,once,TRBJ2-3,16,TGTGCCAGCAGCCTACCTAGCGGGGGGAGCACAGATACGCAGTATTTT,CASSLPSGGSTDTQYF
TRBV21-1,NA,NA,TRBJ1-2,15,TGTGCCAGCAGCCTACGGTCAGGGGGAAACTATGGCTACACCTTC,CASSLRSGGNYGYTF
TRBV14,TRBD2,NA,TRBJ2-1,15,TGTGCCAGCAGCCAAGGGAGCGGGAGAGGTAATGAGCAGTTCTTC,CASSQGSGRGNEQFF
TRBV28,NA,once,TRBJ2-3,15,TGTGCCAGCAGTCTCCCCAGCGGGCTCACAGATACGCAGTATTTT,CASSLPSGLTDTQYF
TRBV21-1,NA,NA,TRBJ1-4,16,TGTGCCAGCAGCCACCCTCCCCAGGGGCCCTATGAAAAACTGTTTTTT,CASSHPPQGPYEKLFF
TRBV3-1/TRBV3-2,NA,NA,TRBJ1-4,13,TGTGCCAGCAGCCAAGATCTGGGGAAGGGGCTGTTTTTT,CASSQDLGKGLFF
TRBV7-9,TRBD2,NA,TRBJ2-1,14,TGTGCCAGCAGTCTGACTAGCGGTTACAATGAGCAGTTCTTC,CASSLTSGYNEQFF
TRBV5-4,TRBD1,NA,TRBJ2-7,13,TGTGCCAGCAGTCGAGACAGGGGGCGTGAGCAGTACTTC,CASSRDRGREQYF
TRBV5-5,NA,NA,TRBJ1-4,13,TGTGCCAGCAGCTTCTTTGCGTCTGAAAAACTGTTTTTT,CASSFFASEKLFF
TRBV9,TRBD1,NA,TRBJ1-6,14,TGTGCCAGCAGCTCCGGACAGGGGCATTCACCCCTCCACTTT,CASSSGQGHSPLHF
TRBV6-5,NA,NA,TRBJ2-3,14,TGTGCCAGCAGTTGGGACTTCCGCACAGATACGCAGTATTTT,CASSWDFRTDTQYF
TRBV5-1,TRBD2,NA,TRBJ2-3,14,TGCGCCAGCGGATTTGGACTAGCCACAGATACGCAGTATTTT,CASGFGLATDTQYF
TRBV5-6,TRBD2,NA,TRBJ2-3,16,TGTGCCAGCAGCTTGGTTCCAGCGGGGGGTACAGATACGCAGTATTTT,CASSLVPAGGTDTQYF
TRBV2,NA,NA,TRBJ2-7,12,TGTGCCGGGAAGGACTTGTCCTACGAGCAGTACTTC,CAGKDLSYEQYF
TRBV7-2,TRBD2,NA,TRBJ2-3,15,TGTGCCAGCAGCCCGGGACTAGTGACGGGCGATACGCAGTATTTT,CASSPGLVTGDTQYF
TRBV5-1,TRBD1,NA,TRBJ1-4,15,TGCGCCAGCAGCTGGGGGGACAGGAGAATGAAAAAACTGTTTTTT,CASSWGDRRMKKLFF
TRBV5-1,TRBD1,NA,TRBJ2-2,14,TGCGCCAGCAGCCCGACAGGGTCAAACGGGGAGCTGTTTTTT,CASSPTGSNGELFF
TRBV6-5,NA,NA,TRBJ1-1,13,TGTGCCAGCAGTCGTAACAGGGACACTGAAGCTTTCTTT,CASSRNRDTEAFF
TRBV5-3,TRBD1,once,TRBJ2-5,14,TGTGCCAGAAGCTTCGACAGGGCCCAAGAGACCCAGTACTTC,CARSFDRAQETQYF
TRBV4-2,TRBD2,NA,TRBJ2-7,17,TGTGCCAGCAGCCGCCTCCCGGGGGGTTTTAGCTCCTACGAGCAGTACTTC,CASSRLPGGFSSYEQYF